This T cell receptor (beta chain) was identified in a study of shared clonotypes between healthy human individuals (TCRdb year 2020). Looking at the study overall: A few men and a couple of women, aged 18 to 49 years, made up the cohort. Blood TCR repertoires of five healthy adults were deeply sequenced to estimate repertoire size and the extent of clonotype sharing between individuals. Libraries were prepared and TCR repertoires were sequenced by different laboratories using diverse techniques, in order to increase sequencing depth and limit assay-specific biases. Leukapheresis yielded between about 0.85 and 10 billion PBMCs per donor. Paper-wide results and their limitations: Pairwise subsampling led to the expectation that sequencing depth would affect the degree of clonotype sharing among donors. Because the study included only a small number of donors, the genetic and exposure-history diversity represented was limited. Sampling was limited to blood, and TCR repertoires in tissue likely differ from TCR repertoires in blood.

Donors were healthy HIV-negative adults with no recently reported acute infections or vaccinations. All donors were Caucasian adults living in Nashville, Tennessee, USA. For unsorted samples, roughly 91 million PBMCs were counted, and genomic DNA was extracted using the QIAamp DNA Blood Mini kit. After blood collection by leukapheresis, PBMCs were isolated using Ficoll-Histopaque density gradient centrifugation and then cryopreserved in the vapor phase of liquid nitrogen. TCR CDR3 regions were amplified from genomic DNA by multiplex PCR using the deep immunoSEQ assay. Extracted genomic DNA from each cell subset was distributed evenly across all wells of several immunoSEQ 96-well plates, and each plate was treated as a replicate. Each replicate PCR for unsorted PBMC received about 310 ng genomic DNA, equal to 30,000 to 35,000 T cell genomes. Ten immunoSEQ deep assay plates were used to sequence unsorted PBMC genomic DNA. Purified libraries were measured with a Qubit 3.0 fluorometer, size-checked on a Bioanalyzer 2100, and measured again with the KAPA Library Quantification kit. Every immunoSEQ 96-well plate was sequenced on a dedicated single-read 150-cycle Illumina NextSeq 550 flow cell. On the study's bioinformatics: Because only junctional sequences without quality scores were contained in the immunoSEQ output, filtering matching that applied to full-length reads could not be performed. Sequences were annotated with PyIR, a Python wrapper for IgBLAST v1.9, and V/J genes and CDR3 were assigned using IMGT germline references. Reads were filtered out if the reads had weak V/J assignments (E-value above 1e-6), no CDR3, stop codons, out-of-frame junctions, or ambiguous translated residues. A V3J clonotype was defined by an identical inferred V gene, J gene, and CDR3 amino acid sequence. Percentage overlap between repertoires was computed as shared unique clonotypes divided by the size of the smaller repertoire. Three approaches were used to assess repertoire richness: RTK rarefaction, the Chao1 estimator, and Recon v2.1 estimates of unobserved clonotypes. Not all clones reach the TCRdb copy of this immuneACCESS table, which keeps in-frame sequences only. Checked studies attribute under half of the gap to unresolved V genes and leave the rest unexplained. D and trimming come from the DNA, and the V and J calls and clone size come from that table. Within this sample are about 490,000 clones, with about 84% of them counted one time only. The ten biggest clones cover about 13% of the sample.

The CDR3 starts with the cysteine, ends with the phenylalanine, and has 17 residues. The kept DNA is CDR3 alone, 51 bases in frame from the first base. The germline V and J ends show losses of 0 bases and 8 bases respectively, and no gene match explains 12 bases of the junction. CDR1 is given as SGHAT and CDR2 as FQNNGV, both from the germline V gene. To note about this clone: Its specific antigen is unknown. Base quality data are lacking; no much larger clone is found one base away.

Recombination joined TRBV11-2 with TRBJ2-5, with 10 junctional bases fitting TRBD2. The receptor was isolated from a woman aged 40 to 50 in good health. Some clones in this sample may be carry-over from other donors' samples. The sample was PBMCs. The DNA sequence reads TGTGCCAGCAGCTTAGACTCGGGGACTAGCGTCCAGGGAACCCAGTACTTC. It encodes CASSLDSGTSVQGTQYF.